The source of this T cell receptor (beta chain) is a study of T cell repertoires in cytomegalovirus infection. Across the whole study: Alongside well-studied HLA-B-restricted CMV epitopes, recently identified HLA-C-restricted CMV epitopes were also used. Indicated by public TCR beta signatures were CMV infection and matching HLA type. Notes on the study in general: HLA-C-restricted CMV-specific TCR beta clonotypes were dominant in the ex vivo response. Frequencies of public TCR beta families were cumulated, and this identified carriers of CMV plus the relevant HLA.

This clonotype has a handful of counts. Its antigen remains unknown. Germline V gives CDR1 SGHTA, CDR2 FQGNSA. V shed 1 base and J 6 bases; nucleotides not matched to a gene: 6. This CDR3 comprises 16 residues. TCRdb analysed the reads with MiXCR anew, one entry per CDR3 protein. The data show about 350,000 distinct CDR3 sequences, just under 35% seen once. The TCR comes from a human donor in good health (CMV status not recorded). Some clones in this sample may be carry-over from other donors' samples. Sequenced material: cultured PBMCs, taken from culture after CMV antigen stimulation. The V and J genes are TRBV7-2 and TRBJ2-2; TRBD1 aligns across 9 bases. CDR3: CASSLGDRVGAGELFF. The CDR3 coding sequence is TGTGCCAGCAGCTTAGGGGACAGGGTGGGCGCCGGGGAGCTGTTTTTT.